The 17 T cell receptor beta chains given below trace back to one sample, sequenced in a study of blood T cell repertoires in COVID-19. TCRdb's copy holds only in-frame clones and misses some; the assay was immunoSEQ multiplex PCR. The table shows around 200,000 clones, with around nine tenths occurring only once. Sequenced: peripheral blood. The receptors come from a woman aged 18-35 years who had recovered from COVID-19.

V usage is TRBV9 and J usage is TRBJ1-2; 9 bases are shared with TRBD1. V shed 2 bases and J 4 bases; nucleotides not matched to a gene: 6. The germline V gene has CDR1 SGDLS and CDR2 YYNGEE. The length of the CDR3 is 15 residues. This CDR3 reads CASSVETGGIYGYTF. DNA for the CDR3: TGTGCCAGCAGCGTGGAGACAGGGGGTATCTATGGCTACACCTTC.

J is TRBJ1-4 and V is TRBV18; a weak D match, TRBD1 (5 bases). CDR3 length: 18 amino acids. V was pared by 2 bases and J by 4 bases, with 20 bases between. Germline V gives CDR1 KGHSH, CDR2 LQKENI. The CDR3 loop is CASSPSRLGLFFNEKLFF. The CDR3 region has the DNA TGTGCCAGCTCACCAAGCCGGCTGGGACTTTTCTTTAATGAAAAACTGTTTTTT. Drawing the rest from reference TRBV18 and TRBJ1-4, the complete variable domain is NAGVMQNPRHLVRRRGQEARLRCSPMKGHSHVYWYRQLPEEGLKFMVYLQKENIIDESGMPKERFSAEFPKEGPSILRIQQVVRGDSAAYFCASSPSRLGLFFNEKLFFGSGTQLSVL.

The chain joins TRBV4-3 to TRBJ1-3, with TRBD1 matching over 9 bases. The CDR3 runs 15 residues. Germline V gene lookup returns CDR1 LGHNA and CDR2 YSLEER. Losses at the gene ends were 5 bases for V and 5 bases for J; bases not matched to a gene: 7. The CDR3 loop reads CASSYTGGGRNTIYF. DNA of the CDR3: TGCGCCAGCAGCTATACAGGGGGCGGTAGAAACACCATATATTTT.

The V gene is TRBV9, the J gene TRBJ2-3; D is ambiguous. V dropped 3 bases and J dropped 4 bases, with 9 bases sitting between them. Per the germline V gene, CDR1 is SGDLS and CDR2 is YYNGEE. The CDR3 totals 13 residues. The CDR3 DNA is TGTGCCAGCAGCGGAGAGTCGGCAGATACGCAGTATTTT. This gives the protein CASSGESADTQYF.

This clone was detected only a few times. The genes are TRBV6-5 and TRBJ2-1; D gene uncertain. In germline, CDR1 is MNHEY, CDR2 SVGAGI. The CDR3 is made up of 16 amino acids. The germline V and J ends were trimmed by 0 bases and 8 bases, with 17 bases remaining between them. The CDR3 DNA follows: TGTGCCAGCAGTTACTCAACATCTGATTATGCTGATGAGCAGTTCTTC. Translation: CASSYSTSDYADEQFF.

The chain joins TRBV27 to TRBJ2-5; a possible D gene is TRBD1 (6 bases). Germline-derived CDR1 and CDR2 are MNHEY and SMNVEV (reference sequence). The V gene lost 6 bases and the J gene lost 4 bases, with 15 bases spanning the gap. CDR3 length: 14 amino acids. CDR3 protein: CASRRQGLGETQYF. CDR3 DNA: TGTGCCAGCAGGCGTCAGGGGTTAGGAGAGACCCAGTACTTC.

V usage is TRBV15 and J usage is TRBJ1-2; 8 bases agree with TRBD1. CDR3 length: 17 amino acids. With V trimmed by 5 bases and J by 0 bases, 11 bases remained unmatched. Germline CDR1 LNHNV, CDR2 YYDKDF (reference sequence). The CDR3 loop is CATSVTDRAKANYGYTF. The CDR3 bases are TGTGCCACCAGCGTAACGGACAGGGCCAAAGCTAACTATGGCTACACCTTC.

The chain combines TRBV29-1 with TRBJ2-6, with 7 bases aligning to TRBD1. The CDR3 runs 16 residues. The trim removed 6 bases at V and 2 bases at J, leaving 10 bases unmatched. The germline gives CDR1 SQVTM, CDR2 ANQGSEA. In DNA form, the CDR3 reads TGCAGCGTCTGGACCCTCGACAGGGCTGGGGCCAACGTCCTGACTTTC. Its translation is CSVWTLDRAGANVLTF. The variable domain in full, with the rest retrieved from reference TRBV29-1 and TRBJ2-6, is SAVISQKPSRDICQRGTSLTIQCQVDSQVTMMFWYRQQPGQSLTLIATANQGSEATYESGFVIDKFPISRPNLTFSTLTVSNMSPEDSSIYLCSVWTLDRAGANVLTFGAGSRLTVL.

This clone was found a few times. The chain uses TRBV4-1 and TRBJ2-7, with TRBD1 matching over 7 bases. CDR1 is MGHRA, CDR2 YSYEKL, per germline. V was clipped by 4 bases and J by 6 bases; unmatched bases: 6. The CDR3 has 13 residues. This chain's CDR3 is CASSPQGRGEQYV. CDR3 in DNA: TGCGCCAGCAGCCCACAGGGGAGAGGCGAGCAGTACGTC.

The chain uses TRBV7-9 and TRBJ1-4; D gene ambiguous. Trimming removed 3 bases from V and 3 bases from J, with 8 bases in between. Germline V gene sequence: CDR1 SEHNR, CDR2 FQNEAQ (reference sequence). The CDR3 has 14 residues. CDR3 loop: CASSLRASNEKLFF. CDR3 DNA sequence: TGTGCCAGCAGCTTGAGGGCTTCTAATGAAAAACTGTTTTTT.

The chain joins TRBV30 to TRBJ1-3, with D tentatively TRBD1 (5 bases). The V end was cut by 1 base, the J end by 1 base, with 8 bases between. This CDR3 is built from 14 residues. The germline gives CDR1 GTSNPN, CDR2 SVGIG (reference sequence). The CDR3, as DNA: TGTGCCTGGAGTGCGGGGGTTTCTGGAAACACCATATATTTT. It is translated as CAWSAGVSGNTIYF.

The V and J genes are TRBV11-2 and TRBJ1-1, with D possibly TRBD1 on 6 matching bases. Germline values: CDR1 SGHAT, CDR2 FQNNGV. The CDR3 is 16 amino acids. Trimming shortened V by 0 bases and J by 3 bases, and 14 bases separated the two germline ends. In DNA form, the CDR3 reads TGTGCCAGCAGCTTAGACTCCTTGGGGGCAGACACTGAAGCTTTCTTT. It codes for CASSLDSLGADTEAFF.

The chain couples TRBV18 to TRBJ1-1; D unclear. The germline V and J ends were trimmed by 4 bases and 0 bases, with 12 bases remaining between them. CDR3 size: 15 residues. Germline CDR1 KGHSH, CDR2 LQKENI. DNA for the CDR3: TGTGCCAGCTCACGACTACAGACCCTGAACACTGAAGCTTTCTTT. This translates into CASSRLQTLNTEAFF.

This clone was observed a single time. This chain joins TRBV19 and TRBJ1-4; D not resolved. V was cut by 1 base and J by 5 bases, with 14 bases left in between. The CDR3 consists of 16 residues. Germline lookup yields CDR1 LNHDA and CDR2 SQIVND (reference sequence). CDR3 in amino acids: CASSIGPAALNEKLFF. The CDR3 bases are TGTGCCAGTAGTATAGGGCCCGCGGCCCTCAATGAAAAACTGTTTTTT.

This clone was seen just once. This chain links TRBV9 with TRBJ2-2, with a possible D match to TRBD2 (7 bases). The V and J ends lost 0 bases and 2 bases respectively, with 17 bases between them. Germline V gives CDR1 SGDLS, CDR2 YYNGEE. The CDR3 loop spans 18 amino acids. The CDR3 DNA follows: TGTGCCAGCAGCGTAGCTTGGCGGGGGCCGGTCAACACCGGGGAGCTGTTTTTT. Encoded protein: CASSVAWRGPVNTGELFF.

This clone was observed a few times. V is TRBV4-3 and J is TRBJ1-4; no firm D call. In germline, CDR1 is LGHNA, CDR2 YSLEER. V lost 0 bases and J 8 bases, leaving 13 bases between the germline ends. The CDR3 runs 15 residues. This CDR3 reads CASSQDFRDWEKLFF. CDR3 DNA: TGCGCCAGCAGCCAAGATTTCCGGGATTGGGAAAAACTGTTTTTT.

The rearrangement joins TRBV5-1 to TRBJ1-2; no firm D call. CDR3 size: 12 residues. Per the germline V gene, CDR1 is SGHRS and CDR2 is YFSETQ. The V end was cut by 0 bases, the J end by 5 bases, with 5 bases between. The CDR3 DNA follows: TGCGCCAGCAGCTTGGACAGTTATGGCTACACCTTC. Residues: CASSLDSYGYTF. The entire variable domain, with the rest obtained from reference TRBV5-1 and TRBJ1-2, is as follows: KAGVTQTPRYLIKTRGQQVTLSCSPISGHRSVSWYQQTPGQGLQFLFEYFSETQRNKGNFPGRFSGRQFSNSRSEMNVSTLELGDSALYLCASSLDSYGYTFGSGTRLTVV.